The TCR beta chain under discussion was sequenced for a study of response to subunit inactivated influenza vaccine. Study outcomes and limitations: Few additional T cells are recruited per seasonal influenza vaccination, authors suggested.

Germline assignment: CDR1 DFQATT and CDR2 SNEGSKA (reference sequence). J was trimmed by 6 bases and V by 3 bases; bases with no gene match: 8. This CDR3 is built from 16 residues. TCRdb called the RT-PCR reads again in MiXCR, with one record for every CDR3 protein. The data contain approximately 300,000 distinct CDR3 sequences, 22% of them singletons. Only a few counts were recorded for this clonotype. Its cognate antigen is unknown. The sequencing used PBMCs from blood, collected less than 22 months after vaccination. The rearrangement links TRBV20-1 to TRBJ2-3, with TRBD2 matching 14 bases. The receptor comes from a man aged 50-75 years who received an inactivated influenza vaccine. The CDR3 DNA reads TGCAGTGCTAGCGGGACTAGCGGGAGTAATAGGGATACGCAGTATTTT. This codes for CSASGTSGSNRDTQYF.